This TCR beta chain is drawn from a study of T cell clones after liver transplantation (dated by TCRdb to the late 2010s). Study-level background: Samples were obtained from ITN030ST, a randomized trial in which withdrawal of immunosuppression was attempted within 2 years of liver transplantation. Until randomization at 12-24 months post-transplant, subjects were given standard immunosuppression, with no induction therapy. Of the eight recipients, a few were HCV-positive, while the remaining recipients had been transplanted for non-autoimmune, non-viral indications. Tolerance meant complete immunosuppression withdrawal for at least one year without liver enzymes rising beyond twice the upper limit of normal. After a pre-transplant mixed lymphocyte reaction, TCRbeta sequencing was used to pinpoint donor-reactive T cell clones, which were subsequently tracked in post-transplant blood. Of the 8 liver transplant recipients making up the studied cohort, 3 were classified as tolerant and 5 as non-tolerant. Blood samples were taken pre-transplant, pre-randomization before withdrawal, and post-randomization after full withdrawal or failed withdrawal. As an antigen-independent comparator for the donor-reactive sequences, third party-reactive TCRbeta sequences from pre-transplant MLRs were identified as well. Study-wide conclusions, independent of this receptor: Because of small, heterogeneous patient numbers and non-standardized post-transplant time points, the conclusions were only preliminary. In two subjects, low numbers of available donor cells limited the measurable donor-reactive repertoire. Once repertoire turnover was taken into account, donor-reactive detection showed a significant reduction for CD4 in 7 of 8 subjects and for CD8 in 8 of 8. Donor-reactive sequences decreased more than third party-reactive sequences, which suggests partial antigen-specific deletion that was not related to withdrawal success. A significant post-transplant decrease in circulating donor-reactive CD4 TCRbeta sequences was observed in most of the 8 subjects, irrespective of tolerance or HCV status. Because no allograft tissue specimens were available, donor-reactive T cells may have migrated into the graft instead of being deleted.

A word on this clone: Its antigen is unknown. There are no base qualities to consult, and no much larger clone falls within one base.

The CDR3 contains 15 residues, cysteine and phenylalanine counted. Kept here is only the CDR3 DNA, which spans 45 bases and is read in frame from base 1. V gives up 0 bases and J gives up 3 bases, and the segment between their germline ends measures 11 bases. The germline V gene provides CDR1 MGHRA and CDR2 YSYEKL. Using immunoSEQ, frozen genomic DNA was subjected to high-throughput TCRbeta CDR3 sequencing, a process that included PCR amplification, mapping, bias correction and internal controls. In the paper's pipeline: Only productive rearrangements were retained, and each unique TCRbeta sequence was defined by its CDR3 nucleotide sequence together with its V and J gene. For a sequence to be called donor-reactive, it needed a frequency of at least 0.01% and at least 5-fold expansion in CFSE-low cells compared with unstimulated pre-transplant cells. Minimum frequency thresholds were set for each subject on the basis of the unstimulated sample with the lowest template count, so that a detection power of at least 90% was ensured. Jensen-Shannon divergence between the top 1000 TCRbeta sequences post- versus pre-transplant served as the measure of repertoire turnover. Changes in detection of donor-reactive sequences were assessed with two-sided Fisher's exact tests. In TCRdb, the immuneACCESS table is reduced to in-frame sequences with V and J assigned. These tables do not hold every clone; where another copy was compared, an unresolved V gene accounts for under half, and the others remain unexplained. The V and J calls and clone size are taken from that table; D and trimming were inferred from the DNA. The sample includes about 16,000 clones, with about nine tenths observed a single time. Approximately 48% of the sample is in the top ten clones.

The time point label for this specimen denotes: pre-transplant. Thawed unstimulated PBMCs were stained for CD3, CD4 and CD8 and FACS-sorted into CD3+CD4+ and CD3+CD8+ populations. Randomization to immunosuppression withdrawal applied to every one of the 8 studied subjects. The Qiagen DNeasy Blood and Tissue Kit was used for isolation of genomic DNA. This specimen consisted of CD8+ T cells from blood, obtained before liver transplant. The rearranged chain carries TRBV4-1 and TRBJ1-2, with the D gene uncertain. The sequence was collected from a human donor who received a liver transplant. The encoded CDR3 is CASSQDLGPDYGYTF. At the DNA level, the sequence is TGCGCCAGCAGCCAAGATTTGGGCCCTGACTATGGCTACACCTTC.